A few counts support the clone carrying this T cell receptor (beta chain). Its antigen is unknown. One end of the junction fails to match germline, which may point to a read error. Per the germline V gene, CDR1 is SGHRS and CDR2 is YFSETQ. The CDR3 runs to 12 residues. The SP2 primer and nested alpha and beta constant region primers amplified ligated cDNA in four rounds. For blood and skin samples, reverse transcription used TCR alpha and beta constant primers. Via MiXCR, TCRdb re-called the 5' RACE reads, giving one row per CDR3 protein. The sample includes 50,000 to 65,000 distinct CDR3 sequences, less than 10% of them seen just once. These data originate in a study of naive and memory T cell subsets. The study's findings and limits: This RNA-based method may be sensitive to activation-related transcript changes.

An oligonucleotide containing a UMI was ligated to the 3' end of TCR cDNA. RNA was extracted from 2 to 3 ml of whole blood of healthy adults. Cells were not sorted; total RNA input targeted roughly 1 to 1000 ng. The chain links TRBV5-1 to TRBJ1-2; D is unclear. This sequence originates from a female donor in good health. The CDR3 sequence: CASSLDSYGDTF. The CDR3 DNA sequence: TGCGCCAGCAGCTTGGACAGCTATGGCGACACCTTC.